The rows below give T cell receptor beta chains drawn from one sample of a study of blood T cell repertoires in COVID-19. Clones were sequenced by immunoSEQ multiplex PCR, and TCRdb holds only the in-frame ones, with some missing. The data show about 18,000 clones, about nine tenths seen once. The sequenced sample consisted of peripheral blood. The source of these receptors is a human donor in a cohort sampled during active COVID-19. CDR3s include the opening cysteine and the closing phenylalanine or tryptophan. Fields, in order: D gene, V gene, J gene, clone size, CDR3 protein, CDR3 DNA. D genes are given only for firm matches. Rows may omit the clone size; those that give it use once, few, many or a size class.

d_gene: .
v_gene: TRBV4-1
j_gene: TRBJ1-1
abundance: .
CDR3aa: CASSHPSRDTNTEAFF
CDR3nt: TGCGCCAGCAGCCACCCTTCCCGGGACACTAACACTGAAGCTTTCTTT

d_gene: .
v_gene: TRBV7-6
j_gene: TRBJ2-1
abundance: .
CDR3aa: CASSSSPGLIYEQFF
CDR3nt: TGTGCCAGCAGCTCAAGTCCGGGATTGATCTACGAGCAGTTCTTC

d_gene: TRBD2
v_gene: TRBV6-5
j_gene: TRBJ2-5
abundance: .
CDR3aa: CASSYGGAGGETQYF
CDR3nt: TGTGCCAGCAGTTACGGAGGAGCCGGGGGGGAGACCCAGTACTTC

d_gene: .
v_gene: TRBV7-2
j_gene: TRBJ1-2
abundance: .
CDR3aa: CASSLRLTNYGYTF
CDR3nt: TGTGCCAGCAGCCTTAGACTGACTAACTATGGCTACACCTTC

d_gene: TRBD1
v_gene: TRBV12-3/TRBV12-4
j_gene: TRBJ1-5
abundance: .
CDR3aa: CASSFSGQYYQHF
CDR3nt: TGTGCCAGCAGTTTCTCGGGACAGTATTACCAGCATTTT

d_gene: .
v_gene: TRBV6-1
j_gene: TRBJ2-1
abundance: .
CDR3aa: CASSEAFGNEQFF
CDR3nt: TGTGCCAGCAGTGAAGCATTCGGGAATGAGCAGTTCTTC

d_gene: .
v_gene: TRBV6-2/TRBV6-3
j_gene: TRBJ2-1
abundance: .
CDR3aa: CASSYVGSGPYNEQFF
CDR3nt: TGTGCCAGCAGTTACGTCGGTAGCGGACCTTACAATGAGCAGTTCTTC

d_gene: .
v_gene: TRBV5-8
j_gene: TRBJ1-5
abundance: .
CDR3aa: CASSPSLISNQPQHF
CDR3nt: TGTGCCAGCAGCCCGTCCCTTATTAGCAATCAGCCCCAGCATTTT

d_gene: TRBD1
v_gene: TRBV29-1
j_gene: TRBJ1-2
abundance: .
CDR3aa: CSVVGQGNNYGYTF
CDR3nt: TGCAGCGTTGTGGGACAGGGCAATAACTATGGCTACACCTTC

d_gene: .
v_gene: TRBV28
j_gene: TRBJ1-2
abundance: medium-sized
CDR3aa: CASSLSLGQGYTF
CDR3nt: TGTGCCAGCAGTTTATCTCTGGGGCAGGGCTACACCTTC

d_gene: TRBD1
v_gene: TRBV3-1/TRBV3-2
j_gene: TRBJ1-6
abundance: .
CDR3aa: CASSQETGGNSPLHF
CDR3nt: TGTGCCAGCAGCCAAGAGACAGGGGGTAATTCACCCCTCCACTTT

d_gene: .
v_gene: TRBV6-5
j_gene: TRBJ1-2
abundance: .
CDR3aa: CASSYTANPYGYTF
CDR3nt: TGTGCCAGCAGTTATACAGCTAATCCCTATGGCTACACCTTC

d_gene: TRBD1
v_gene: TRBV12-3/TRBV12-4
j_gene: TRBJ1-1
abundance: .
CDR3aa: CASSYTGVTEAFF
CDR3nt: TGTGCCAGCAGCTATACAGGGGTCACTGAAGCTTTCTTT

d_gene: TRBD1
v_gene: TRBV30
j_gene: TRBJ2-7
abundance: .
CDR3aa: CAWSKRTGQGPYEQYF
CDR3nt: TGTGCCTGGAGTAAACGGACAGGGCAAGGTCCCTACGAGCAGTACTTC

d_gene: .
v_gene: TRBV6-5
j_gene: TRBJ1-2
abundance: .
CDR3aa: CASSSLVGSSYGYTF
CDR3nt: TGTGCCAGCAGTTCTCTGGTCGGGTCCAGCTATGGCTACACCTTC

d_gene: .
v_gene: TRBV6-5
j_gene: TRBJ2-5
abundance: .
CDR3aa: CASRHGGTQYF
CDR3nt: TGTGCCAGCAGACACGGGGGGACCCAGTACTTC

d_gene: .
v_gene: TRBV25-1
j_gene: TRBJ1-2
abundance: once
CDR3aa: CASSEEPRGYTF
CDR3nt: TGTGCCAGCAGTGAGGAGCCCCGTGGCTACACCTTC

d_gene: TRBD2
v_gene: TRBV19
j_gene: TRBJ2-3
abundance: .
CDR3aa: CASSQLAGGDTQYF
CDR3nt: TGTGCCAGTAGCCAACTAGCGGGAGGAGATACGCAGTATTTT

d_gene: TRBD1
v_gene: TRBV2
j_gene: TRBJ1-4
abundance: .
CDR3aa: CASRNTGTGTEKLFF
CDR3nt: TGTGCCAGCAGGAACACTGGGACAGGAACAGAAAAACTGTTTTTT

d_gene: .
v_gene: TRBV19
j_gene: TRBJ1-5
abundance: .
CDR3aa: CATGPTGTFPQHF
CDR3nt: TGTGCCACTGGCCCCACAGGGACGTTTCCCCAGCATTTT

d_gene: .
v_gene: TRBV19
j_gene: TRBJ1-4
abundance: .
CDR3aa: CASSTSGNGNEKLFF
CDR3nt: TGTGCCAGTAGTACCTCCGGGAACGGTAATGAAAAACTGTTTTTT

d_gene: .
v_gene: TRBV28
j_gene: TRBJ2-5
abundance: .
CDR3aa: CASSSRDIGQETQYF
CDR3nt: TGTGCCAGCAGTTCCCGGGACATTGGTCAAGAGACCCAGTACTTC

d_gene: .
v_gene: TRBV7-6
j_gene: TRBJ1-1
abundance: few
CDR3aa: CASSLVLSSMNTEAFF
CDR3nt: TGTGCCAGCAGCTTAGTTCTATCTAGCATGAACACTGAAGCTTTCTTT